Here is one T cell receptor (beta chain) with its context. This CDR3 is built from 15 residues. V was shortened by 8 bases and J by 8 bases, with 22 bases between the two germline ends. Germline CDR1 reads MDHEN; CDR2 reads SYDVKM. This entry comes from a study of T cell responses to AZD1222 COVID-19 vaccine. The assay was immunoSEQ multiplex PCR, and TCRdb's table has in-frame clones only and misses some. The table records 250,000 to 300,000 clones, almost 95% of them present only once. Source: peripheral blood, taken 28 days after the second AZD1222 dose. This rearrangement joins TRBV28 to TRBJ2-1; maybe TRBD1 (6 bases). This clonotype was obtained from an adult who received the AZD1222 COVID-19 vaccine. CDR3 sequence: CASGDRTLYLDEQFF. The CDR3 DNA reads TGTGCCAGCGGAGACAGGACATTGTATCTCGATGAGCAGTTCTTC. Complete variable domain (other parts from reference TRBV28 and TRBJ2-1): DVKVTQSSRYLVKRTGEKVFLECVQDMDHENMFWYRQDPGLGLRLIYFSYDVKMKEKGDIPEGYSVSREKKERFSLILESASTNQTSMYLCASGDRTLYLDEQFFGPGTRLTVL.